This record covers a single T cell receptor beta chain. Its cognate antigen has yet to be identified. No base qualities exist here, and no much larger clone lies one base off it. The entry originates in a study of cytomegalovirus exposure and HLA in healthy donors (dated by TCRdb to between 2016 and 2019). Background on the whole study: According to an earlier analysis of a few hundred of the donors, 200 million or so T cells yielded some 110 million unique TCR beta sequences and roughly 280 Gb of sequence data. An early release that covered roughly 600 HLA-typed donors contained about 290 gigabases of sequencing data and 80 million or so unique TCR sequences. Of the 300 to 500 genotyped donors, 70% to 90% were placed in the genetic ancestry cluster associated with self-reported Caucasian donors. The aim of the study was to test whether cataloging public T cell receptors could identify signatures of past pathogen exposure. The study profiled the T cell repertoires of about 640 subjects by immunosequencing and related them to cytomegalovirus serostatus. Besides the first cohort of under 700 subjects, a separate validation cohort made up of 95 to 150 different subjects was used. High-throughput TCR immunosequencing, statistical association of individual TCRs with disease status, and machine learning were combined to predict cytomegalovirus infection status. A later analysis re-analyzed previously published TCR beta repertoires from about 600 donors and added high-resolution HLA genotyping to study TCR occurrence patterns. The later analysis used no new phenotypic data to find candidate immune exposures, relying instead on TCR beta sequences and their occurrence across donors. An earlier analysis of fewer than 750 of the donors used high-throughput TCR beta sequencing to judge whether each TCR beta V gene segment behaved as functional or pseudogenic. Donor age, sex, ethnicity and CMV serostatus were collected together with the repertoire data. A later genetic analysis took genome-wide SNP genotypes for about 55% of the 666 donors and used that subset as a discovery cohort. All discovery cohort repertoires had been generated on a single sequencing platform. Both class I and class II loci were covered by HLA typing, at four-digit resolution. The number of typed donors differed by locus: roughly 629-640 for A, B, C, DRB1 and DQB1; 522 for DQA1; approximately 600 for DPA1; and 400 to 480 for DPB1. Because of strong linkage in the cohort, roughly five DR-DQ haplotypes were treated as single units for association and clustering. Among some 400 genotyped donors of the cohort, an average of around 240,000 unique TCR beta nucleotide sequences were sequenced per donor, roughly 20% of them non-productive. Overall study outcomes, separate from this receptor: According to a later analysis, TCR association rates differed among HLA loci, with DRB1 alleles showing the most associated TCRs and HLA-C alleles showing the fewest. While some public TCRs were present in many individuals, most TCR sequences turned up only very rarely across donors. Specific HLA alleles were associated with some 15,000 TCR beta sequences at a false discovery rate of 0.05 in a later analysis. The authors suggested that the approach could potentially be generalized to other disease states and immunological phenotypes. Compared with equally common non-associated chains, HLA-associated TCR beta chains in a later analysis were more clonally expanded and had lower generation probabilities. The presence/absence analyses assumed that sequencing depth was roughly uniform across donors, and that assumption may not be true. The only immune exposure information available for the cohort was CMV serostatus. Because counts were too low, about 17 rarely observed V segments, including chromosome 9 orphons, were excluded from the earlier analysis of 587 of the donors. A further reported finding was that TCR beta sequences accurately predicted the HLA-A and HLA-B alleles for most subjects in the first cohort. In a later genetic analysis, fewer N-insertions in productive TCRs were reported among donors in an Asian-associated ancestry cluster than the 666-donor mean. In an earlier analysis of more than 500 of the donors, most TCR beta V segments appeared in productive rearrangements about 90% or about 30% of the time, broadly matching IMGT annotations. In a later analysis, several top co-occurrence clusters were reported to appear linked to parvovirus B19, influenza, CMV and Epstein-Barr virus. HLA typing was unavailable for some donors at each locus, so association tests used only the typed subset. V-gene and J-gene trimming of TCR beta chains was associated with a missense DCLRE1C variant in a later genetic analysis, and the association was replicated in an independent cohort. Cytomegalovirus status was reported to be diagnosed by the classifier with high specificity and sensitivity in both the original and validation cohorts. Linkage disequilibrium might explain the correlated functional status among segregating V segments, but an unknown experimental factor could not be ruled out. Some IMGT-functional V segments, including TRBV6-2 and TRBV6-3, could not be told apart with the 87-base-pair reads, so those segments were excluded. In this cohort, only TCR beta chains were sequenced, and detectable features were limited by the absence of alpha or paired-chain data. In a later analysis, most CMV-associated TCR beta chains were found to appear HLA-restricted, with HLA associations seemingly driven largely by CMV exposure. Strong co-occurrence of HLA alleles, especially DR and DQ, made assigning TCR associations to individual alleles difficult. A cluster of highly shared sequence variants was judged likely to represent a technical artifact of the sequencing pipeline. A total of about 180 TCR beta chains were listed by the study as associated with cytomegalovirus. Three of the identified cytomegalovirus-associated TCR beta chains were confirmed in vitro to be specific for cytomegalovirus antigens.

Receptor libraries were prepared by the immunoSEQ multiplex PCR assay. The multiplex PCR relied on a mix of 60 forward primers for TCR Vbeta segments and 13 reverse primers for TCR Jbeta segments. A multiplex PCR assay on genomic DNA amplified the CDR3 region of rearranged TCR beta genes. The Illumina HiSeq System was used to sequence the amplified TCR beta libraries as 87-base-pair reads. Concerning the study's data processing: In a later analysis, around 80 million unique TCR beta chains were counted across the roughly 610 repertoires, and roughly 9.9 million of these chains were shared by at least two donors. Raw reads were error-corrected and collapsed into unique sequences by a nearest-neighbor algorithm in which closely related sequences were merged to remove PCR and sequencing errors. Alignment of CDR3 sequences to IMGT reference sequences was used to assign V, D and J gene segments. For a sequence to be retained, a match of at least six nucleotides to both a V gene segment and a J gene segment was required. A rearrangement was called productive if the CDR3 had no stop codons and remained in frame with V and J, and every other rearrangement was called non-productive. CDR3 was defined according to IMGT convention as the region running from the second conserved V-encoded cysteine to the conserved J-encoded phenylalanine. The earlier analysis of about 590 of the donors excluded sequences that lacked an unambiguous match to a single V gene segment. An earlier analysis of 550 to 650 of the donors classified V segments as functional when productive rearrangements were above 56.7% and as segregating when the standard deviation between donors was above 5%. A statistical classification framework was developed to diagnose cytomegalovirus status using the catalog of TCR beta chain sequences. A later analysis assigned V and J genes by comparing TCR nucleotide sequences with IMGT/GENE-DB human TR gene sequences. The TCRdist pipeline was used in a later analysis to assign CDR3 sequences and most-parsimonious VDJ recombination scenarios. A later analysis defined each TCR beta chain by its CDR3 amino acid sequence plus V-gene family, and excluded reads lacking a unique V-gene family. A later analysis removed 592 highly shared, low-generation-probability nucleotide sequences to deal with suspected cross-contamination and a sequencing artifact. For each public chain, a later analysis derived a clonal expansion index from normalized ranks of inferred template counts within each repertoire. Generation probabilities in a later analysis came from a VDJ recombination model fitted to out-of-frame rearrangements, and those results were checked against IGoR. In a later analysis, TCR-TCR, TCR-HLA and TCR-CMV co-occurrence was scored with hypergeometric tests, and a repertoire-size bias correction was applied to TCR pairs. False discovery rates were estimated in a later analysis by permuting HLA or CMV assignments 20 times. In a later analysis, co-occurring TCRs were grouped with DBSCAN, and TCRdist sequence similarity was added when clustering was performed within HLA-allele-positive subsets. Repertoires with fewer than 30,000 or more than 120,000 public chains were left out of co-occurrence clustering, as were several repertoires with anomalous nucleotide sharing. TCRdb's version of the immuneACCESS table is confined to in-frame rearrangements and falls short of the full clone set. An unresolved V gene accounts for under half of the shortfall where checked; the remainder is of unknown origin. V and J calls and clone size are given by that table; D and trimming were obtained from the DNA. The sample has fewer than 75,000 clones on record, roughly 80% of them singletons. 2.5% to 3.5% of the sample rests with the top ten.

The germline V gene (reference sequence) yields SSHAT for CDR1 and FNYEAQ for CDR2. The CDR3 numbers 10 residues from cysteine through phenylalanine. CDR3 DNA only is kept here, 30 bases in frame from base 1. The cohort comprised some 700 healthy bone marrow donors. Cohort members were all nominally healthy when sampled, although unrecorded immune exposures were likely present. The donor was CMV seronegative and was included in the group of approximately 350 seronegative cohort members. Every donor gave a peripheral blood sample, and the peripheral blood mononuclear cells from that sample were used for TCR beta sequencing. Genomic DNA extraction from the blood cell samples was performed with the Qiagen DNeasy Blood Extraction Kit.

The clonotype comes from a woman aged 25 to 45 in good health and CMV-seronegative. This chain joins TRBV7-7 to TRBJ2-7; no D gene call is confident. Material: PBMCs. The CDR3 reads CEVVRNEQYF. In nucleotide form, the sequence is TGTGAGGTGGTGAGGAACGAGCAGTACTTC.